A single sample gave rise to the 28 T cell receptor beta chains below, sequenced in a study of CDR3 diversity in severe acne. In TCRdb, the PCR reads were re-called with MiXCR into one record per CDR3 protein. The table lists over 90,000 distinct CDR3 sequences, more than 45% of them singletons. Sequencing used blood. The receptor set was obtained from a male donor with acne.

This clonotype was counted ten times or more. The V gene is TRBV5-1, the J gene TRBJ2-7; no firm D call. Germline V gene sequence: CDR1 SGHRS, CDR2 YFSETQ. The CDR3 sequence is 14 residues long. V lost 1 base, J lost 3 bases, and 11 bases lay in between. For the CDR3, the DNA is TGCGCCAGCAGCTTGCTCCAGGTGGGCTACGAGCAGTACTTC. Amino acid sequence: CASSLLQVGYEQYF. Full variable domain (remainder filled in from reference TRBV5-1 and TRBJ2-7): KAGVTQTPRYLIKTRGQQVTLSCSPISGHRSVSWYQQTPGQGLQFLFEYFSETQRNKGNFPGRFSGRQFSNSRSEMNVSTLELGDSALYLCASSLLQVGYEQYFGPGTRLTVT.

The chain joins TRBV15 to TRBJ1-1; no clear D. V was shortened by 0 bases and J by 1 base, with 3 bases between the two germline ends. Germline loops: CDR1 LNHNV, CDR2 YYDKDF (reference sequence). The CDR3 spans 13 residues. The CDR3 region is CATSREGNTEAFF. In DNA form, the CDR3 reads TGTGCCACCAGCAGAGAAGGGAACACTGAAGCTTTCTTT.

This clonotype came up many times. This chain links TRBV6-1 with TRBJ1-3; TRBD1 agrees at 8 bases. Per germline, CDR1 MNHNS and CDR2 SASEGT. The CDR3 extends over 17 amino acids. Trimming at V came to 7 bases and at J to 0 bases, leaving 11 bases not matched to a gene. CDR3 sequence: CASIFGQGTSSGNTIYF. CDR3 nucleotides: TGTGCCAGCATCTTTGGACAGGGCACAAGCTCTGGAAACACCATATATTTT.

This clonotype was seen repeatedly, ten times or more. J is TRBJ2-7 and V is TRBV12-3 or TRBV12-4; 11 nucleotides match TRBD2. J gave up 3 bases and V 3 bases, and 4 bases lay outside the gene matches. The CDR3 runs to 15 residues. CDR3: CASSLGLAVIYEQYF. The CDR3 DNA is TGTGCCAGCAGTTTGGGACTAGCGGTTATCTACGAGCAGTACTTC.

This clonotype was recorded only once. V is TRBV15 and J is TRBJ1-4; weak D call: TRBD1 (6 bases). Germline-derived CDR1 and CDR2 are LNHNV and YYDKDF (reference sequence). Trimming shortened V by 8 bases and J by 0 bases, and 16 bases separated the two germline ends. CDR3 length: 16 residues. The CDR3 nucleotides read TGTGCCACCCACTCCCTGGACAGCTCAACTAATGAAAAACTGTTTTTT. Translated: CATHSLDSSTNEKLFF.

This clonotype was recorded a few times. DNA of the CDR3: TGCAGTGCTAGAGAGACAGGGGCACAGCAGTACTTC. Its protein is CSARETGAQQYF. The chain has TRBV20-1 and TRBJ2-7; 8 bases fit TRBD1. Germline V gene sequence: CDR1 DFQATT, CDR2 SNEGSKA (reference sequence). V lost 0 bases, J lost 8 bases, and 3 bases stayed unmatched. The CDR3 consists of 12 residues.

This clonotype appeared many times. The V and J genes are TRBV28 and TRBJ2-7; 8 positions match TRBD1. Per the germline V gene, CDR1 is MDHEN and CDR2 is SYDVKM. This CDR3 is built from 15 residues. V was pared by 5 bases and J by 0 bases, with 6 bases of the junction left unmatched. This CDR3 is CASSMTGVSSYEQYF. The CDR3 DNA follows: TGTGCCAGCAGTATGACAGGGGTGAGCTCCTACGAGCAGTACTTC.

This clonotype was detected many times. The V call is TRBV12-3 or TRBV12-4, the J call TRBJ2-5, with D possibly TRBD2 on 5 matching bases. CDR3 length: 14 residues. Trimming removed 6 bases at V and 1 base at J, with 12 bases between. This chain's CDR3 is CASSTGRGQETQYF. Here the CDR3 DNA reads TGTGCCAGCAGCACGGGCCGGGGCCAAGAGACCCAGTACTTC.

A single count supports this clonotype. The chain has TRBV6-4 and TRBJ2-6; 9 bases fit TRBD1. This CDR3 spans 20 amino acids. The V gene's germline CDR1 is MRHNA and CDR2 SNTAGT. Trimming cost V 2 bases and J 0 bases; bases outside gene matches: 11. This CDR3 reads CASSDTEETGGDSGANVLTF. CDR3 coding DNA: TGTGCCAGCAGTGACACCGAAGAGACAGGGGGGGACTCTGGGGCCAACGTCCTGACTTTC.

This clonotype was recorded many times. The chain links TRBV9 to TRBJ2-4; D is perhaps TRBD2 (5 bases). Deletions cut 0 bases from V and 10 bases from J, with 11 bases between. Germline lookup yields CDR1 SGDLS and CDR2 YYNGEE. The CDR3 has 13 amino acids. The DNA of the CDR3 is TGTGCCAGCAGCGTAGAGCACGGGGATATTCAGTACTTC. Its translation is CASSVEHGDIQYF.

This chain links TRBV12-3 or TRBV12-4 with TRBJ2-1; 15 nucleotides align to TRBD2. The CDR3 covers 17 residues. Trimming removed 5 bases from V and 2 bases from J; junction bases left unmatched: 4. CDR3 sequence (DNA): TGTGCCAGCAGTAGGACTAGCGGGAGGGCCGCCTACAATGAGCAGTTCTTC. Amino acids: CASSRTSGRAAYNEQFF.

V is TRBV20-1 and J is TRBJ1-2, with 9 bases identical to TRBD1. This CDR3 is built from 14 residues. The germline V gene has CDR1 DFQATT and CDR2 SNEGSKA (reference sequence). V lost 6 bases, J lost 3 bases, and 8 bases stayed unmatched. The CDR3 nucleotides are TGCAGTGCGCGTGGGACAGGGATAGACTATGGCTACACCTTC. This encodes CSARGTGIDYGYTF.

This clonotype was detected many times. V gene TRBV20-1 combines with J gene TRBJ1-6; TRBD1 might be the D (6 bases). This CDR3 is built from 15 residues. Germline lookup yields CDR1 DFQATT and CDR2 SNEGSKA (reference sequence). Trimming removed 6 bases at V and 6 bases at J, with 18 bases between. This CDR3 is CSAPRNRAFNSPLHF. DNA of the CDR3: TGCAGTGCCCCGAGGAACAGGGCGTTTAATTCACCCCTCCACTTT.

The chain carries TRBV5-5 and TRBJ1-4, with D tentatively TRBD1 (6 bases). Germline assignment: CDR1 SGHKS and CDR2 YYEKEE (reference sequence). Trimming shortened V by 9 bases and J by 6 bases, and 18 bases separated the two germline ends. The CDR3 covers 14 residues. CDR3 coding DNA: TGTGCCACCTCAGGGGAGAGCGGGTATGAAAAACTGTTTTTT. Encoded protein: CATSGESGYEKLFF. Based on the CDR3 plus reference TRBV5-5 and TRBJ1-4, the full variable domain is DAGVTQSPTHLIKTRGQQVTLRCSPISGHKSVSWYQQVLGQGPQFIFQYYEKEERGRGNFPDRFSARQFPNYSSELNVNALLLGDSALYLCATSGESGYEKLFFGSGTQLSVL.

There are many counts of this clonotype. The chain links TRBV28 to TRBJ1-4, with D tentatively TRBD1 (5 bases). Germline CDR1 and CDR2: MDHEN and SYDVKM. The CDR3 has 14 residues. Trimming left V 6 bases short and J 5 bases short, with 13 bases between. The CDR3 is CASSPGTLNEKLFF. In nucleotides, the CDR3 is TGTGCCAGCAGCCCCGGGACCCTAAATGAAAAACTGTTTTTT.

This chain joins TRBV29-1 and TRBJ2-5; 9 bases are a match to TRBD1. From germline, CDR1 is SQVTM and CDR2 ANQGSEA. The V and J ends lost 7 bases and 4 bases, in that order; junction bases with no gene match: 4. The CDR3 is 12 residues long. The DNA for the CDR3 is TGCAGCGGGACAGGGGCGGGAGAGACCCAGTACTTC. It yields the protein CSGTGAGETQYF.

The table lists this clonotype with many counts. This chain connects TRBV10-3 to TRBJ1-3; a weak D match, TRBD1 (6 bases). The CDR3 extends over 16 amino acids. Germline loops: CDR1 ENHRY, CDR2 SYGVKD. V dropped 4 bases and J dropped 0 bases, with 13 bases sitting between them. The CDR3 region has the DNA TGTGCCATCAGTGCACTAAGGACAGACTCTGGAAACACCATATATTTT. Translation: CAISALRTDSGNTIYF.

This clonotype was counted between two and nine times. This chain connects TRBV28 to TRBJ2-3, with 8 nucleotides matching TRBD2. Germline CDR1 MDHEN, CDR2 SYDVKM. Losses at the gene ends were 8 bases for V and 0 bases for J; bases not matched to a gene: 7. The CDR3 runs to 15 residues. The CDR3 bases are TGTGCCAGCCGTTCGGGGGGGCCAAGCACAGATACGCAGTATTTT. Translating it yields CASRSGGPSTDTQYF. The whole variable domain, filled in from reference TRBV28 and TRBJ2-3, reads DVKVTQSSRYLVKRTGEKVFLECVQDMDHENMFWYRQDPGLGLRLIYFSYDVKMKEKGDIPEGYSVSREKKERFSLILESASTNQTSMYLCASRSGGPSTDTQYFGPGTRLTVL.

In this sample, this clonotype turned up a few times. The rearrangement uses TRBV20-1 and TRBJ1-5; tentatively, D is TRBD1 (5 bases). The V gene lost 6 bases and the J gene lost 4 bases, with 22 bases spanning the gap. The CDR3 runs 16 residues. Per germline, CDR1 DFQATT and CDR2 SNEGSKA (reference sequence). CDR3 residues: CSADAPLDTPNQPQHF. The CDR3 DNA is TGCAGTGCCGACGCACCGCTGGACACCCCAAATCAGCCCCAGCATTTT.

This clonotype was picked up a small number of times. The chain has TRBV4-1 and TRBJ1-1; a weak D match, TRBD1 (5 bases). CDR1 is MGHRA and CDR2 is YSYEKL in the germline V gene. Deletions cut 6 bases from V and 2 bases from J, with 13 bases between. The length of the CDR3 is 14 residues. CDR3 nucleotide sequence: TGCGCCAGCAGGGGGACTCTGAAAAACACTGAAGCTTTCTTT. Residues: CASRGTLKNTEAFF.

The chain recombines TRBV29-1 with TRBJ2-5; 8 bases fit TRBD1. The CDR3 extends over 14 amino acids. Trimming cost V 7 bases and J 2 bases; bases outside gene matches: 9. Germline V gene lookup returns CDR1 SQVTM and CDR2 ANQGSEA. The CDR3 nucleotides are TGCAGCGCCCTTCTCAGGGGGCGTCAAGAGACCCAGTACTTC. It yields the protein CSALLRGRQETQYF.

This clonotype has more than one count but fewer than ten. This CDR3 is CASSTTQGAGETQYF. The CDR3, as DNA: TGTGCCAGCAGCACCACACAGGGGGCAGGAGAGACCCAGTACTTC. The V and J genes are TRBV6-2 or TRBV6-3 and TRBJ2-5, with 9 bases that match TRBD1. The V gene end was trimmed by 6 bases and the J gene end by 4 bases; junction bases not matched to a gene: 9. The CDR3 spans 15 residues. Germline CDR1 is MNHEY and CDR2 is SVGEGT.

Note on this clonotype: One end of the junction fails to match germline, which may point to a read error. The chain combines TRBV27 with TRBJ2-7; 8 positions match TRBD1. The V gene's germline CDR1 is MNHEY and CDR2 SMNVEV (reference sequence). The CDR3 has 15 amino acids. CDR3 coding DNA: TGTGCCAGCAGTTTATCGGGACAGGCTTCCTACGAGCAGTGCTTC. Its translation is CASSLSGQASYEQCF.

This clonotype came up once. In this CDR3 the conserved last residue, phenylalanine or tryptophan, is missing, so a read error is likely. No DNA is shown, since the ends of the CDR3 on it are uncertain; the CDR3 is the one TCRdb lists. CDR3 sequence reads: CASSIGWTDGYTFGS. J is TRBJ2-5 and V is TRBV19. Per germline, CDR1 LNHDA and CDR2 SQIVND (reference sequence). Inclusive of both ends, the CDR3 amounts to 15 amino acids.

V usage is TRBV20-1 and J usage is TRBJ2-5; D gene ambiguous. This CDR3 region has 15 residues. V was pared by 4 bases and J by 0 bases, with 15 bases between. Germline V gives CDR1 DFQATT, CDR2 SNEGSKA (reference sequence). The CDR3 sequence: CSAIRKTWYQETQYF. CDR3 nucleotide sequence: TGCAGTGCTATTCGCAAGACCTGGTACCAAGAGACCCAGTACTTC.

This clonotype is deemed medium-sized. This chain uses TRBV2 with TRBJ2-7; 8 nucleotides line up with TRBD1. V dropped 6 bases and J dropped 5; count of bases not matched to a gene: 6. The CDR3 runs 13 residues. CDR1 SNHLY and CDR2 FYNNEI come from the germline V gene. The chain's CDR3 is CASSRDRSDEQYF. CDR3 sequence (DNA): TGTGCCAGCAGCCGGGACAGGTCCGACGAGCAGTACTTC.

The rearrangement joins TRBV25-1 to TRBJ2-3; D is undetermined. The CDR3 extends over 13 amino acids. The ends were cut back, 9 bases at V and 4 bases at J, with 14 bases in the middle. Germline-derived CDR1 and CDR2 are MGHDK and SYGVNS. The CDR3 loop is CASTLGSADTQYF. The CDR3 nucleotides are TGTGCCAGTACCTTGGGAAGTGCAGATACGCAGTATTTT.

This clonotype counts as medium-sized. J is TRBJ2-5 and V is TRBV7-2; the D gene is possibly TRBD2 (6 bases). Germline V gives CDR1 SGHTA, CDR2 FQGNSA. V shed 4 bases and J shed 4 bases, with 22 bases lying between them. CDR3 length: 17 residues. CDR3 region: CASSWGDLYPGRETQYF. CDR3 nucleotides: TGTGCCAGCAGCTGGGGGGATTTATACCCGGGCCGAGAGACCCAGTACTTC.